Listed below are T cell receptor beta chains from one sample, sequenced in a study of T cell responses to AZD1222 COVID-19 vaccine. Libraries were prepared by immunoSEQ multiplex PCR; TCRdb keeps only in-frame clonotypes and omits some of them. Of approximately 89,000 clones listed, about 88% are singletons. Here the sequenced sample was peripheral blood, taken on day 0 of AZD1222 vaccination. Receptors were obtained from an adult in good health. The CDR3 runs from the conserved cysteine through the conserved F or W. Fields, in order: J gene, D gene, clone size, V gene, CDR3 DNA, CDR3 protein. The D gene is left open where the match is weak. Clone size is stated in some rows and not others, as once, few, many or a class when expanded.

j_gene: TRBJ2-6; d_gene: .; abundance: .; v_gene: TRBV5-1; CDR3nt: TGCGCCAGCAAAATCGACAGCTCTGGGGCCAACGTCCTGACTTTC; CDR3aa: CASKIDSSGANVLTF
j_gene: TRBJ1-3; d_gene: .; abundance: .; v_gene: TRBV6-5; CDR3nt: TGTGCCAGCAGTTACCAGTCAGGGGCCTCTGGAAACACCATATATTTT; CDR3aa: CASSYQSGASGNTIYF
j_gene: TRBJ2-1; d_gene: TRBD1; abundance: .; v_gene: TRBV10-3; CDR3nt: TGTGCCACCGGAGCCCCAATGGACAGGGGCCTTTGTTGTGAGCAGTTCTTC; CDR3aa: CATGAPMDRGLCCEQFF
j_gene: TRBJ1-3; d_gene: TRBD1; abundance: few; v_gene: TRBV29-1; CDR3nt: TGCAGCGCCAGGACAGGGTCCTCTGGAAACACCATATATTTT; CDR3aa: CSARTGSSGNTIYF
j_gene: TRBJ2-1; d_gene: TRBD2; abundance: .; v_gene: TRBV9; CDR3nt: TGTGCCAGCAGCGTAGCCCCCTCTGGGGCGGGGGTGTACAATGAGCAGTTCTTC; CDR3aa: CASSVAPSGAGVYNEQFF
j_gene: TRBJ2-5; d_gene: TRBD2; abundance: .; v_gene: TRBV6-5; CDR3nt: TGTGCCAGCAGGGGACTAGCGGGACAAGAGACCCAGTACTTC; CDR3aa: CASRGLAGQETQYF
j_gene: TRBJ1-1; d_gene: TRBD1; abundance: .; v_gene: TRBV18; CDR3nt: TGTGCCAGCTCACTACGACAGGGTCTTGAAGCTTTCTTT; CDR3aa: CASSLRQGLEAFF
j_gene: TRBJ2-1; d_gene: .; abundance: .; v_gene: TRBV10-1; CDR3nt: TGCGCCAGCAGTGAGTCCCATGGGGGAGCTAATGAGCAGTTCTTC; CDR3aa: CASSESHGGANEQFF
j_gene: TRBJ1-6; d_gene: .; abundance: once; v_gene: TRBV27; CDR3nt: TGTGCCAGCAGTTTCACTTCAGGCGGTCATTCACCCCTCCACTTT; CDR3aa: CASSFTSGGHSPLHF
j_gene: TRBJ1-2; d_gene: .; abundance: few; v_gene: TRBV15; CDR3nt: TGTGCCACCAGCAGAGATTCGGCAGAAAACTATGGCTACACCTTC; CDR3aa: CATSRDSAENYGYTF
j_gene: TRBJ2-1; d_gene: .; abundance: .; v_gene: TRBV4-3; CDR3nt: TGCGCCAGCAGCCAACAGGGGGGGCCCTACAATGAGCAGTTCTTC; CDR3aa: CASSQQGGPYNEQFF
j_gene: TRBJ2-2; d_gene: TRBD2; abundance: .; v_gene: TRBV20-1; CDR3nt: TGCAGTGCTAGTCGCGGGGGGAGCACCGGGGAGCTGTTTTTT; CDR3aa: CSASRGGSTGELFF
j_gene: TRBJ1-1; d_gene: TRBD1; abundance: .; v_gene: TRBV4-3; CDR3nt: TGCGCCAGCAGCCAAGGGAACAGGGGCGGTATGAACACTGAAGCTTTCTTT; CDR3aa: CASSQGNRGGMNTEAFF
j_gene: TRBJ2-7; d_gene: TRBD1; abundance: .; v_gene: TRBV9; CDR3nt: TGTGCCAGCAGCGCCGGACCGGGACAGGGGGCGTTAGAGCAGTACTTC; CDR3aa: CASSAGPGQGALEQYF
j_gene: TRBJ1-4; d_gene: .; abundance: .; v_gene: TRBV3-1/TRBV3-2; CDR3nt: TGTGCCAGTTCGGGAGGGGACCTTAATGAAAAACTGTTTTTT; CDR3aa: CASSGGDLNEKLFF
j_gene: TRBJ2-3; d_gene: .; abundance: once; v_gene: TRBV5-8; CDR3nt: TGTGCCAGCAGCTTTGGGGGGGCGAGTTCAGATACGCAGTATTTT; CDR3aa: CASSFGGASSDTQYF
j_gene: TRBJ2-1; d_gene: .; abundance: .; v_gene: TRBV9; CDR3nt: TGTGCCAGCAGCCCCCCGGGGGCAGGAGGGAGTGATGAGCAGTTCTTC; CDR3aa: CASSPPGAGGSDEQFF
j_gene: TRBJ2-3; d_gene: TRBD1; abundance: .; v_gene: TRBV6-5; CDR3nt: TGTGCCACCCACAGGGGGCGTGGGGATACGCAGTATTTT; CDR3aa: CATHRGRGDTQYF
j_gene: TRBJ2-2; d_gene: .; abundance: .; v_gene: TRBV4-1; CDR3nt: TGCGCCAGCAGCCAAGATAGGGGAGTATCGGACACCGGGGAGCTGTTTTTT; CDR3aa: CASSQDRGVSDTGELFF
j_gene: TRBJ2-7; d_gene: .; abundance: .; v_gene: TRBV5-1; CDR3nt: TGCGCCAGCAGCTTTCTCCGGGGGCAAGGCTACGAGCAGTACTTC; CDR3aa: CASSFLRGQGYEQYF
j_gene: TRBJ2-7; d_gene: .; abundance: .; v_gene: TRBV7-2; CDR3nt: TGTGCCAGCAGCTTAGAAGGCGTCCAGGAGCAGTACTTC; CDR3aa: CASSLEGVQEQYF
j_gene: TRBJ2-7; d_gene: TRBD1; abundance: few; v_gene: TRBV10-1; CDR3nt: TGCGCCAGCAGTGAGGACAGGGTGACCGAGCAGTACTTC; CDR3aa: CASSEDRVTEQYF
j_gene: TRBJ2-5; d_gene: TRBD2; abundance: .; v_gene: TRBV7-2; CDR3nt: TGTGCCAGCAGCTTAGGTTCCGGGAGGGGATGGGAGACCCAGTACTTC; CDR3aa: CASSLGSGRGWETQYF
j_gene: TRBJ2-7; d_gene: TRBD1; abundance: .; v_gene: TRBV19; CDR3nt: TGTGCCAGTAGTTCTCCGGGACAGGGGCTCTACGAGCAGTACTTC; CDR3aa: CASSSPGQGLYEQYF
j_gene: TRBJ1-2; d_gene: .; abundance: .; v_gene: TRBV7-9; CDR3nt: TGTGCCAGCAGCTTAGATGTCAGGGACTATGGCTACACCTTC; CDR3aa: CASSLDVRDYGYTF
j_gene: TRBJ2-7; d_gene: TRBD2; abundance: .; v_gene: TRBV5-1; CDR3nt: TGCGCCAGCAGCTGGGGACTAGCGGGGGGACTTGTCTACGAGCAGTACTTC; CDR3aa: CASSWGLAGGLVYEQYF
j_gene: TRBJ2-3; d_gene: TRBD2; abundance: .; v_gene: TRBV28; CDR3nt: TGTGCCAGCAGCGGACTAGCGGGGGCCTTTAGCACAGATACGCAGTATTTT; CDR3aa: CASSGLAGAFSTDTQYF
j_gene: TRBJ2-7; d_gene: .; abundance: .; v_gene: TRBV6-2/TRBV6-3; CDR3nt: TGTGCCAGCAGTCACCCCGGCCTGGATTCCTACGAGCAGTACTTC; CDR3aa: CASSHPGLDSYEQYF
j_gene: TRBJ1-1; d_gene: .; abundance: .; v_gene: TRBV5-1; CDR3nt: TGCGCCAGCATCACCCCAGGGAGCACTGAAGCTTTCTTT; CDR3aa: CASITPGSTEAFF
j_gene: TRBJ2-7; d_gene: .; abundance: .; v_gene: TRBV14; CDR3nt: TGTGCCAGCAGCCAAGGACAGCCGGGCTACGAGCAGTACTTC; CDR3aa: CASSQGQPGYEQYF
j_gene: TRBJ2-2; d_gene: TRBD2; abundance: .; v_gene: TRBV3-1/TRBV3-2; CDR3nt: TGTGCCAGCAGCCAACGGGGCGGACTAGCGGGGTCCGGGGAGCTGTTTTTT; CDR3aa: CASSQRGGLAGSGELFF
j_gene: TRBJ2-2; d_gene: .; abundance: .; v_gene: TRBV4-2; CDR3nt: TGTGCCAGCAGCCAAGATCTACTCACCGGGGAGCTGTTTTTT; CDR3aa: CASSQDLLTGELFF
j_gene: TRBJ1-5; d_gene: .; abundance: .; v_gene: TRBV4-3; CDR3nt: TGCGCCAGCAGCCAAGATTGGCGGACTAATCAGCCCCAGCATTTT; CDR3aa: CASSQDWRTNQPQHF
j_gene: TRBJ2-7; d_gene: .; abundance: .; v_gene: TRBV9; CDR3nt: TGTGCCAGCAGCGAGGCGCCGGGACCCCTAAGCTGGCAGTACTTC; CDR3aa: CASSEAPGPLSWQYF
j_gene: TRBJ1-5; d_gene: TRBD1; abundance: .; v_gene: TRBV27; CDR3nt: TGTGCCAGCAGTTTGGGACAGGGGGACAGGAGCAATCAGCCCCAGCATTTT; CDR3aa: CASSLGQGDRSNQPQHF
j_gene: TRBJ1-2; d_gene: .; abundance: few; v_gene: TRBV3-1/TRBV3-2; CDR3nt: TGTGCCAGCAGCCCAAGCGGGACTAACTATGGCTACACCTTC; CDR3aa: CASSPSGTNYGYTF
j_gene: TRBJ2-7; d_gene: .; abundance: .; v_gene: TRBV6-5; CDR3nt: TGTGCCAGCAGTTACGGCCCCCTCACGTACTTC; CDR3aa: CASSYGPLTYF
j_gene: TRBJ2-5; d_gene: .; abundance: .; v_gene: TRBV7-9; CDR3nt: TGTGCCTCGACAGGGAGGGCAAAAGAGACCCAGTACTTC; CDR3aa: CASTGRAKETQYF
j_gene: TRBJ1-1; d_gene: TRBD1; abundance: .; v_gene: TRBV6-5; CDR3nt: TGTGCCAGCATGGGGACAGGGAGGACTGAAGCTTTCTTT; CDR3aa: CASMGTGRTEAFF
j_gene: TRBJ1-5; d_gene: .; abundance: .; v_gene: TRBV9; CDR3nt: TGTGCCAGCAGCCGGGACACCTCTGGTGATCAGCCCCAGCATTTT; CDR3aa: CASSRDTSGDQPQHF
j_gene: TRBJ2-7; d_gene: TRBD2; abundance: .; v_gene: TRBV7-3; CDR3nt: TGTGCCAGCAGCCGAAGCGGGGGGGCCAGGGACGAGCAGTACTTC; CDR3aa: CASSRSGGARDEQYF
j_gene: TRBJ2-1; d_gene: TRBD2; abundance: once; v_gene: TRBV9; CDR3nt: TGTGCCAGCAGGGGGGCCGGGACTAGCGGGGACAATGAGCAGTTCTTC; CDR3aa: CASRGAGTSGDNEQFF
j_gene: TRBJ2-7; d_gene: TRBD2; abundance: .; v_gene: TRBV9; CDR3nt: TGTGCCAGCAGCCCACGAGGAAGCGGGGTCAACGAGCAGTACTTC; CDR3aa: CASSPRGSGVNEQYF
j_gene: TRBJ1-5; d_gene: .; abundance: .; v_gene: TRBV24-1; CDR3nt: TGTGCCCCGCGAGACAGGCCCTATAGCAATCAGCCCCAGCATTTT; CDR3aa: CAPRDRPYSNQPQHF